The clone carrying this T cell receptor beta chain has a single count. The sample belongs to a study of blood T cell repertoires in COVID-19. Assay: immunoSEQ multiplex PCR; the TCRdb copy retains only in-frame clones and omits some. The sample lists about 180,000 clones, 86% seen once, with less than 25% in the top ten. The sequenced material came from peripheral blood. The receptor was isolated from a man aged 65-85 years with active or convalescent COVID-19.

The CDR3 sequence is CASSRTVEQPQHF. CDR3 DNA sequence: TGTGCCAGCAGTCGGACAGTAGAACAGCCCCAGCATTTT. The V and J genes are TRBV6-5 and TRBJ1-5; maybe TRBD1 (6 bases). This CDR3 contains 13 residues. Trimming stripped 5 bases from V and 7 bases from J, with 12 bases between. Looked up from germline, CDR1 is MNHEY and CDR2 is SVGAGI.